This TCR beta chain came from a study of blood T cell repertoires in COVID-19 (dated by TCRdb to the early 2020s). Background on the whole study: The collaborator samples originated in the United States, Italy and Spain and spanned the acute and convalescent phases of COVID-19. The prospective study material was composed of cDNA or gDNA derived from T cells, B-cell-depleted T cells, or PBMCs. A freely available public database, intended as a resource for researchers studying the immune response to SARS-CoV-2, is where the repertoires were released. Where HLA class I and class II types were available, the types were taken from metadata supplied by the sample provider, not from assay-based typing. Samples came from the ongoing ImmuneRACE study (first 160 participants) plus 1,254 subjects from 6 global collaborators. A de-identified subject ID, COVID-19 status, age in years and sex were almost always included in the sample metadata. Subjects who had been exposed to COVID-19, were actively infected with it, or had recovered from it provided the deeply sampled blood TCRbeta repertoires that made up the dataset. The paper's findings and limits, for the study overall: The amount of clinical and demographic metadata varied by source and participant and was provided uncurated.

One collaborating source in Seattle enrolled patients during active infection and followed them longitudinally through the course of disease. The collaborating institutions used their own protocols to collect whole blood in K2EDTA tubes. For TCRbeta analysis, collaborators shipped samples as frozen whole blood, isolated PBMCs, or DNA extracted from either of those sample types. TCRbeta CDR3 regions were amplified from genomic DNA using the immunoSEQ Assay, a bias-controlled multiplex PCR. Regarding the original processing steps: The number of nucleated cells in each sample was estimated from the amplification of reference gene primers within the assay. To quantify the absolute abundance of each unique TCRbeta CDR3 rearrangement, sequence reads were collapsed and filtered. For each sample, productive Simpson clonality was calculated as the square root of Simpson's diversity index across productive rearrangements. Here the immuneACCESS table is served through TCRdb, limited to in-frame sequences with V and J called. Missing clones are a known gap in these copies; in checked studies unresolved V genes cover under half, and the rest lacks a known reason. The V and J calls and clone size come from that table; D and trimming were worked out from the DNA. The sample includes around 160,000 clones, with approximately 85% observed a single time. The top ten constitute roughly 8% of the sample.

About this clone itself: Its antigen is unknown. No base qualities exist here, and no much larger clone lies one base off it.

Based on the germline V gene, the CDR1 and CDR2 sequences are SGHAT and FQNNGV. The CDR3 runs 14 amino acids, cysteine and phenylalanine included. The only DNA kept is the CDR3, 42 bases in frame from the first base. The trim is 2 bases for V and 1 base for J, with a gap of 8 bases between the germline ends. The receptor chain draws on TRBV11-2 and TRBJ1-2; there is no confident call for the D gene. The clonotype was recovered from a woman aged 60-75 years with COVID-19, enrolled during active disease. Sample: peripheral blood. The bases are TGTGCCAGCAGCTTATCAGACTATAACTATGGCTACACCTTC. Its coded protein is CASSLSDYNYGYTF.